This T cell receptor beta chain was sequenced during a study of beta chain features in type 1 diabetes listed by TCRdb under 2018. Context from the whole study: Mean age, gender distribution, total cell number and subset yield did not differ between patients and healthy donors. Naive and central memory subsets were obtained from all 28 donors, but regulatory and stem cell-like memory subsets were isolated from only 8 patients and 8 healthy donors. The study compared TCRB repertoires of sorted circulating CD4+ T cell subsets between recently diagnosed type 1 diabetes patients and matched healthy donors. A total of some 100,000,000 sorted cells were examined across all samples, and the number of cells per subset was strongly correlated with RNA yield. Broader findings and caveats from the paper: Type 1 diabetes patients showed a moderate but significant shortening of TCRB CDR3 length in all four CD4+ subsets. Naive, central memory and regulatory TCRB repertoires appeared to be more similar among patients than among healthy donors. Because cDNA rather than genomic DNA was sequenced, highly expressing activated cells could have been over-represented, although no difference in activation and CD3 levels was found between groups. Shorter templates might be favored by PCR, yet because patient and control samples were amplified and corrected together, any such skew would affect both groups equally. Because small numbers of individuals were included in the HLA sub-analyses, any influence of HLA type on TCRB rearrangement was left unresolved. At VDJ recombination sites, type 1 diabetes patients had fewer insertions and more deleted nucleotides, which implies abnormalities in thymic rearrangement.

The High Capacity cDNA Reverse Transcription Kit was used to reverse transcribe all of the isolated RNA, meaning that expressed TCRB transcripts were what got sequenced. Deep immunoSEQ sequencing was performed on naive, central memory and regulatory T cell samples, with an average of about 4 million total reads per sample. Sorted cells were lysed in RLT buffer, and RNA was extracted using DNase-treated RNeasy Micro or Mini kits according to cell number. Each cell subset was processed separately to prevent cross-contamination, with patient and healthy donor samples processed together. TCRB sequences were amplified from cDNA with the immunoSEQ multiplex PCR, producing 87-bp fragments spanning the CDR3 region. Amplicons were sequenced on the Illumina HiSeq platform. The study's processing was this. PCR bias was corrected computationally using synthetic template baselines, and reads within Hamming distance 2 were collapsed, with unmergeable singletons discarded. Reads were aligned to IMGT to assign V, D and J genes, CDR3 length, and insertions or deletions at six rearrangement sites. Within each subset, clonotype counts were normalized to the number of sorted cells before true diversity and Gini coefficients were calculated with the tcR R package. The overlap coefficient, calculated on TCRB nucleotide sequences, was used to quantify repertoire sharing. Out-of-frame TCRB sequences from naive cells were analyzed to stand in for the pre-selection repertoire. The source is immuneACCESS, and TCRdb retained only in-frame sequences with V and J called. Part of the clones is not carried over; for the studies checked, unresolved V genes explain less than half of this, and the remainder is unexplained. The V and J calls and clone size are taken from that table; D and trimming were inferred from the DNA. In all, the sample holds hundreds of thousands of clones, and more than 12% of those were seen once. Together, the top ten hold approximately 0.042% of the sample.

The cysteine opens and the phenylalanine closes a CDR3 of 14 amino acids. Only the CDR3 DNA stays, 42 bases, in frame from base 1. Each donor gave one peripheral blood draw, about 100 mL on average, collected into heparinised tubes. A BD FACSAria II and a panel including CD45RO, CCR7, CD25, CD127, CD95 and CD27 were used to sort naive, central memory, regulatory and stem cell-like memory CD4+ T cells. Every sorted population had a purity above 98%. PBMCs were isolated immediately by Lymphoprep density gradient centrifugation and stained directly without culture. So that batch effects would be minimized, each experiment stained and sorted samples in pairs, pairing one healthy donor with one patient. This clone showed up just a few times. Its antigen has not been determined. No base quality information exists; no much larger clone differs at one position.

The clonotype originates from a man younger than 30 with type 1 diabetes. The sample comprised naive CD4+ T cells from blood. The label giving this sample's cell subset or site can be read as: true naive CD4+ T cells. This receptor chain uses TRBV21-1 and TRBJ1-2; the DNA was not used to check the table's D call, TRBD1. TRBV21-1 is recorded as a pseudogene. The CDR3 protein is CASSKVQGRRGYTF. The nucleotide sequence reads TGTGCCAGCAGCAAAGTCCAGGGGCGCCGGGGCTACACCTTC.